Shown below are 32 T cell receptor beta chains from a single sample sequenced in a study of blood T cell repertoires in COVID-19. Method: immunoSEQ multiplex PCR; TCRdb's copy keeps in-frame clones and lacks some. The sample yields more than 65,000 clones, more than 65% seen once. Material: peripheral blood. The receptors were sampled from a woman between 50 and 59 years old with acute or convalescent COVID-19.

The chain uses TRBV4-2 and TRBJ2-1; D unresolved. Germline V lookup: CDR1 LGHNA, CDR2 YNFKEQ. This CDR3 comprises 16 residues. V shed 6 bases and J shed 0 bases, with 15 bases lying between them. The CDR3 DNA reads TGTGCCAGCAGGACAAATGCTATCAGCTCCTACAATGAGCAGTTCTTC. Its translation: CASRTNAISSYNEQFF.

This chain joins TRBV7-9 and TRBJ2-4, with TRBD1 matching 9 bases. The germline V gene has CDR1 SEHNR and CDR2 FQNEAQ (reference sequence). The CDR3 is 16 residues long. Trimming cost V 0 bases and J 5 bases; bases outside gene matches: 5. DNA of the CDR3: TGTGCCAGCAGCTTAGCCCCTGGACAGGGGCAAAACATTCAGTACTTC. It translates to CASSLAPGQGQNIQYF. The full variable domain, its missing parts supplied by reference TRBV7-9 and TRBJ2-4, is DTGVSQNPRHKITKRGQNVTFRCDPISEHNRLYWYRQTLGQGPEFLTYFQNEAQLEKSRLLSDRFSAERPKGSFSTLEIQRTEQGDSAMYLCASSLAPGQGQNIQYFGAGTRLSVL.

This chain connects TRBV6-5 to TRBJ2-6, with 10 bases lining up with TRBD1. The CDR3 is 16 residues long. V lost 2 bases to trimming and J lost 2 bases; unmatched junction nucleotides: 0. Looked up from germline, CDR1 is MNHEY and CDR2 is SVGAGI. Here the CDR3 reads CASSYDRGPGANVLTF. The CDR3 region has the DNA TGTGCCAGCAGTTACGACAGGGGGCCTGGGGCCAACGTCCTGACTTTC.

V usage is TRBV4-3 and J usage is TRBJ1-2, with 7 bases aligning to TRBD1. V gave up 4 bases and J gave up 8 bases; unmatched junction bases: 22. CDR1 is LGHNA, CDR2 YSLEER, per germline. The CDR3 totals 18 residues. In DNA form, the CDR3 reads TGCGCCAGCAGCCCCGGTTGGGGGACAGCAATAAAGGTAGAGGGCTACACCTTC. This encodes CASSPGWGTAIKVEGYTF.

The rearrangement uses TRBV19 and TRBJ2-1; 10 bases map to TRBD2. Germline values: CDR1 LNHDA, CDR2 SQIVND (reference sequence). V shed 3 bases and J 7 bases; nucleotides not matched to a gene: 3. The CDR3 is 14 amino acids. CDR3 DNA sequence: TGTGCCAGTAGTATGGCTAGCGGGAGAAATGAGCAGTTCTTC. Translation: CASSMASGRNEQFF.

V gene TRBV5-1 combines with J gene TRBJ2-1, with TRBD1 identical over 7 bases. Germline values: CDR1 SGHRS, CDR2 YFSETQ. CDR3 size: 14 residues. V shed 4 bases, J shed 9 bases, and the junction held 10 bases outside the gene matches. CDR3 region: CASSRGQVLGEQFF. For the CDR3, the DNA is TGCGCCAGCAGCCGAGGACAGGTTTTAGGTGAGCAGTTCTTC. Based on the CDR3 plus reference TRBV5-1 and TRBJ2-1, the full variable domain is KAGVTQTPRYLIKTRGQQVTLSCSPISGHRSVSWYQQTPGQGLQFLFEYFSETQRNKGNFPGRFSGRQFSNSRSEMNVSTLELGDSALYLCASSRGQVLGEQFFGPGTRLTVL.

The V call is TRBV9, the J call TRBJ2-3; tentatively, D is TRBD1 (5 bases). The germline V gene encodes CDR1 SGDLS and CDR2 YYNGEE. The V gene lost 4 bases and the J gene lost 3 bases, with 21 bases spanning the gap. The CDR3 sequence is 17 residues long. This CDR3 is CASSPQDGRGPTDTQYF. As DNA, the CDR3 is TGTGCCAGCAGCCCCCAAGATGGTAGGGGCCCGACAGATACGCAGTATTTT.

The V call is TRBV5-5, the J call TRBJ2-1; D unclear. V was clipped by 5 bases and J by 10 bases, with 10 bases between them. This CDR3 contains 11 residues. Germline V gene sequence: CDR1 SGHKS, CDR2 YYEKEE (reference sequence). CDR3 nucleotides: TGTGCCAGCAGTCTTCTCGAGGAGCAGTTCTTC. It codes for CASSLLEEQFF.

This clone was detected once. CDR3: CASDTGYTDTQYF. The DNA for the CDR3 is TGCGCCAGCGACACAGGGTACACAGATACGCAGTATTTT. This chain links TRBV10-2 with TRBJ2-3, with D tentatively TRBD1 (6 bases). The CDR3 has 13 amino acids. Germline V gene sequence: CDR1 WSHSY, CDR2 SAAADI. The V end was cut by 8 bases, the J end by 2 bases, with 11 bases between.

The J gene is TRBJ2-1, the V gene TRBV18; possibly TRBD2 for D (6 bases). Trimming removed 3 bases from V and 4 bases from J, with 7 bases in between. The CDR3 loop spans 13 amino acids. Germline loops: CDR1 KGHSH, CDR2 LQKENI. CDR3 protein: CASSPGGYNEQFF. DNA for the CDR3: TGTGCCAGCTCACCCGGGGGTTACAATGAGCAGTTCTTC. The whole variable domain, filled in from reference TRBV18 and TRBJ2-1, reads NAGVMQNPRHLVRRRGQEARLRCSPMKGHSHVYWYRQLPEEGLKFMVYLQKENIIDESGMPKERFSAEFPKEGPSILRIQQVVRGDSAAYFCASSPGGYNEQFFGPGTRLTVL.

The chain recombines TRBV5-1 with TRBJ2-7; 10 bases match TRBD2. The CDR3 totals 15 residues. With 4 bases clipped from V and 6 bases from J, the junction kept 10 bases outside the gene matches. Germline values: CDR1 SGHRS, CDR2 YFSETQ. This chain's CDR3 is CASSGSTSGVSEQYF. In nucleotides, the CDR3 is TGCGCCAGCAGCGGCTCTACTAGCGGGGTCTCCGAGCAGTACTTC.

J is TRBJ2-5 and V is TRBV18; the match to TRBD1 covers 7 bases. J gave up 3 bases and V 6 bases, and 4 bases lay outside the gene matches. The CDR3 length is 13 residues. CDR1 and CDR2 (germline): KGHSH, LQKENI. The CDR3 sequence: CASSPDREETQYF. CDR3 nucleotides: TGTGCCAGCTCGCCTGACAGGGAAGAGACCCAGTACTTC. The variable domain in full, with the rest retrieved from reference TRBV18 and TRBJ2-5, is NAGVMQNPRHLVRRRGQEARLRCSPMKGHSHVYWYRQLPEEGLKFMVYLQKENIIDESGMPKERFSAEFPKEGPSILRIQQVVRGDSAAYFCASSPDREETQYFGPGTRLLVL.

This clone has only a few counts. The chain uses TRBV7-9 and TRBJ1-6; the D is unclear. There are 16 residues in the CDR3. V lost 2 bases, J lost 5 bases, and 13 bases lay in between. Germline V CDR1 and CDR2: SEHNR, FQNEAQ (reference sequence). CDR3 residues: CASSLHSGLNNSPLHF. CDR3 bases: TGTGCCAGCAGCTTACATAGCGGACTAAATAATTCACCCCTCCACTTT.

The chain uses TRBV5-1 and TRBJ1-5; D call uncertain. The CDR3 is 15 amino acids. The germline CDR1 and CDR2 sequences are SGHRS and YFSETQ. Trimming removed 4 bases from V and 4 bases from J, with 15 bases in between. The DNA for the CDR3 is TGCGCCAGCAGCCTGCGGGCGTACTTAAATCAGCCCCAGCATTTT. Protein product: CASSLRAYLNQPQHF.

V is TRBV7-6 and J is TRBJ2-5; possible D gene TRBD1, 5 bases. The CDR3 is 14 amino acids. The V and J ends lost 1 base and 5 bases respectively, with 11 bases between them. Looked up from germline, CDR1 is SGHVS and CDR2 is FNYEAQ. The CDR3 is CASSLEAGRETQYF. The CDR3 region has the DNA TGTGCCAGCAGCTTAGAGGCAGGGCGGGAGACCCAGTACTTC.

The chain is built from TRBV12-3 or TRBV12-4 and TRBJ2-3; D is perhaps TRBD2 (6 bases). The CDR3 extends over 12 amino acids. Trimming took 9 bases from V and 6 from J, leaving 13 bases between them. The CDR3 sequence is CASAGRGDTQYF. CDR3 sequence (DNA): TGTGCCAGTGCGGGGCGAGGGGATACGCAGTATTTT.

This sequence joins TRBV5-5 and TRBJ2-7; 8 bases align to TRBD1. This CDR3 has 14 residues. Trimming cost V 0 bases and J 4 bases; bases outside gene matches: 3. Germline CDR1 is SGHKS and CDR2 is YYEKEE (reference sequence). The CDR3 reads CASSLVQGEYEQYF. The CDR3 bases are TGTGCCAGCAGCTTGGTACAGGGGGAATACGAGCAGTACTTC.

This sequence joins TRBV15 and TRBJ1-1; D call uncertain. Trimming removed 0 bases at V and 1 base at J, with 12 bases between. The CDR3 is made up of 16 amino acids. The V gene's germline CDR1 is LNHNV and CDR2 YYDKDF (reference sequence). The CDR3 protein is CATSRDLVPGNTEAFF. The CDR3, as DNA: TGTGCCACCAGCAGAGATTTGGTACCAGGGAACACTGAAGCTTTCTTT.

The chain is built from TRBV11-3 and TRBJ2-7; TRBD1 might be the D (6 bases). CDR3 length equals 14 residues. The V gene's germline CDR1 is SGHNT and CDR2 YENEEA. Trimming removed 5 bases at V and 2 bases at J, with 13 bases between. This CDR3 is CASSVGPGAYEQYF. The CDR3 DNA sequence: TGTGCCAGCAGCGTGGGACCAGGGGCCTACGAGCAGTACTTC. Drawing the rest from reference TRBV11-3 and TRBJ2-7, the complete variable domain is EAGVVQSPRYKIIEKKQPVAFWCNPISGHNTLYWYLQNLGQGPELLIRYENEEAVDDSQLPKDRFSAERLKGVDSTLKIQPAELGDSAVYLCASSVGPGAYEQYFGPGTRLTVT.

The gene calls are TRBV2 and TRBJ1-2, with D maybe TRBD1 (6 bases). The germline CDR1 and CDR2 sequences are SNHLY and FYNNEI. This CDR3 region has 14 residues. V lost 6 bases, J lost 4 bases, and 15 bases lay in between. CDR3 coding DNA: TGTGCCAGCAGCGCACAGGGAAAGGGCTATGGCTACACCTTC. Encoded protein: CASSAQGKGYGYTF.

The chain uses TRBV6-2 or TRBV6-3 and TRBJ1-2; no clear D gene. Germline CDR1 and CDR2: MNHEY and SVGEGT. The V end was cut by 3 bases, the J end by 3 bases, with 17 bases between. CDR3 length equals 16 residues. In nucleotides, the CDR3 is TGTGCCAGCAGTTATCATCGAACAGAACCCTACTATGGCTACACCTTC. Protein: CASSYHRTEPYYGYTF.

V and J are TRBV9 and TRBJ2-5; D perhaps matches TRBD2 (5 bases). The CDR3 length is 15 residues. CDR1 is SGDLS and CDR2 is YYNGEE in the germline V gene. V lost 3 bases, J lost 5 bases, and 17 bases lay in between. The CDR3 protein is CASSALDFAKETQYF. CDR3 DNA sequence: TGTGCCAGCAGCGCGTTGGACTTTGCGAAGGAGACCCAGTACTTC.

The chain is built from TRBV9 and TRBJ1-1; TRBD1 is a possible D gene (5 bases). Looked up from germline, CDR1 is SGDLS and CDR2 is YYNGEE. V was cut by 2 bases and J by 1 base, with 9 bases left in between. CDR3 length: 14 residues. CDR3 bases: TGTGCCAGCAGCGTTCGACAGCAGAACACTGAAGCTTTCTTT. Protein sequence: CASSVRQQNTEAFF.

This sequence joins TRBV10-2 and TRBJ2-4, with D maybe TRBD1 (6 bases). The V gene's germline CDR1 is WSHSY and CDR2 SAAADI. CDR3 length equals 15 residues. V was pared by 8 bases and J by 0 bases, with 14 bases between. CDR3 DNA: TGCGCCAGCCGAAACAGGGATCTAGCCAAAAACATTCAGTACTTC. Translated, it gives CASRNRDLAKNIQYF.

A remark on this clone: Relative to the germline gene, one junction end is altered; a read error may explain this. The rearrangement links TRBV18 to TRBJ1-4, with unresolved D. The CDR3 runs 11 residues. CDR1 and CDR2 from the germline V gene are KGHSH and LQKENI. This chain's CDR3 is CASSPKEKLFF. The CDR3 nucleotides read TGTGCCAGCTCACCTAAAGAAAAACTGTTTTTT.

CDR3 sequence reads: CASSKGRGRYTGELFF. CDR3 in DNA: TGTGCCAGCAGCAAAGGGCGGGGGCGATACACCGGGGAGCTGTTTTTT. The chain couples TRBV21-1 to TRBJ2-2; the D segment call TRBD2 is taken from the table without a DNA check. TRBV21-1 is a pseudogene locus. The CDR3 loop spans 16 amino acids.

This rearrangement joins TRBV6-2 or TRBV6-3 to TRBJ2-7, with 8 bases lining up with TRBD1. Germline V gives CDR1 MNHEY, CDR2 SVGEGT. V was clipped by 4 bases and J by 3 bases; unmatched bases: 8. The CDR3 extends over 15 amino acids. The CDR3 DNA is TGTGCCAGCAGTTTCTACCGGGACAGGTACTACGAGCAGTACTTC. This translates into CASSFYRDRYYEQYF.

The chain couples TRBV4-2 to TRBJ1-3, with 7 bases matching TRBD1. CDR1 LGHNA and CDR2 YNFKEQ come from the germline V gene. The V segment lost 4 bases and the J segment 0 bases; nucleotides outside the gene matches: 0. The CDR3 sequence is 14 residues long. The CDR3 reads CASSPGGSGNTIYF. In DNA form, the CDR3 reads TGTGCCAGCAGCCCAGGGGGCTCTGGAAACACCATATATTTT.

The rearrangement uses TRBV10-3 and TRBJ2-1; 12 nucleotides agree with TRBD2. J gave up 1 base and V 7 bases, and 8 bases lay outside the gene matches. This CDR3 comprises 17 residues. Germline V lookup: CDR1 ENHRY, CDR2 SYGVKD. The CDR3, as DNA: TGTGCCATCACCTCGGCTAGCGGGGGGGTTTCCTACAATGAGCAGTTCTTC. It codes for CAITSASGGVSYNEQFF.

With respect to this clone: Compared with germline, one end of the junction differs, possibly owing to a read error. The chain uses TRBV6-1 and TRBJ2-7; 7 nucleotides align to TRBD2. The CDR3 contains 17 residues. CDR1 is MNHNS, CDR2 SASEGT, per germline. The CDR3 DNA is TGTGCCAGCAGAGAAGATAGGACTAGAAATCGTATCGACGAGCAGTACTTC. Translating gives CASREDRTRNRIDEQYF.

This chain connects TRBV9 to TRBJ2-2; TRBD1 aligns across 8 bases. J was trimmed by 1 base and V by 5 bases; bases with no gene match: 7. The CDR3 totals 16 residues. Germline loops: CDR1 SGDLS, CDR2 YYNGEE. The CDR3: CASSEPGTGNTGELFF. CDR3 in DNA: TGTGCCAGCAGTGAACCCGGGACAGGGAACACCGGGGAGCTGTTTTTT.

The CDR3 nucleotides are TGTGCCAGCAGTTCAGGGGAGCCCCAGCATTTT. This encodes CASSSGEPQHF. V is TRBV12-3 or TRBV12-4 and J is TRBJ1-5; D possibly corresponds to TRBD1 (6 bases). V shed 4 bases and J shed 8 bases, with 6 bases lying between them. The CDR3 totals 11 residues.